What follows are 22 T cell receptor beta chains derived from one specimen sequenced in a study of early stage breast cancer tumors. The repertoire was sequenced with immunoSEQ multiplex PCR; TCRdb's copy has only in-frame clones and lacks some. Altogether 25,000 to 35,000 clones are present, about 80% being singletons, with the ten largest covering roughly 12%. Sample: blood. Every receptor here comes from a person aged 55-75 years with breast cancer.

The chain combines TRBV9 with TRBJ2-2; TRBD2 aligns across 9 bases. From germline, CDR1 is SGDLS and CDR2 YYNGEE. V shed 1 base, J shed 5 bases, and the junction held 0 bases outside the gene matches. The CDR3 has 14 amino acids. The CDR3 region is CASSVLAGTGELFF. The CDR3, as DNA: TGTGCCAGCAGCGTACTAGCGGGGACCGGGGAGCTGTTTTTT. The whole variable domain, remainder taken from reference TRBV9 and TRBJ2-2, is DSGVTQTPKHLITATGQRVTLRCSPRSGDLSVYWYQQSLDQGLQFLIQYYNGEERAKGNILERFSAQQFPDLHSELNLSSLELGDSALYFCASSVLAGTGELFFGEGSRLTVL.

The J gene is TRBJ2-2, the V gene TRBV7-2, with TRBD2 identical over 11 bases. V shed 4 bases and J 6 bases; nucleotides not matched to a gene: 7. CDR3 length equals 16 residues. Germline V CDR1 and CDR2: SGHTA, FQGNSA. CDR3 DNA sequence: TGTGCCAGCAGCTCCTCTAGCGGGAGGCTGGCCGGGGAGCTGTTTTTT. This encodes CASSSSSGRLAGELFF. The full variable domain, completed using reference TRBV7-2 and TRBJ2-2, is GAGVSQSPSNKVTEKGKDVELRCDPISGHTALYWYRQSLGQGLEFLIYFQGNSAPDKSGLPSDRFSAERTGGSVSTLTIQRTQQEDSAVYLCASSSSSGRLAGELFFGEGSRLTVL.

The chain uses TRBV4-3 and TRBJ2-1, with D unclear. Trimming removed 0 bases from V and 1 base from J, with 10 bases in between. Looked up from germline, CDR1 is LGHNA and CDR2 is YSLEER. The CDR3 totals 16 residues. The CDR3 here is CASSQEALESYNEQFF. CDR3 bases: TGCGCCAGCAGCCAAGAGGCCCTAGAGTCCTACAATGAGCAGTTCTTC.

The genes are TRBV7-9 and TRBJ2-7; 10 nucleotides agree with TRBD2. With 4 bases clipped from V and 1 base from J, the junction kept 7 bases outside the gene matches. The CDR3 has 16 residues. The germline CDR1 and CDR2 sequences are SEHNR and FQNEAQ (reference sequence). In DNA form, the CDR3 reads TGTGCCAGCAGCTCCCCTACTAGCGGGAAGTCCTACGAGCAGTACTTC. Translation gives CASSSPTSGKSYEQYF.

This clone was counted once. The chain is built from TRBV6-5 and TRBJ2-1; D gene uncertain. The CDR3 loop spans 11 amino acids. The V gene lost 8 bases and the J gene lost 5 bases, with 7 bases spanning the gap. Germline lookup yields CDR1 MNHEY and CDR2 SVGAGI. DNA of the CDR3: TGTGCCAGCCGGCGGCACAATGAGCAGTTCTTC. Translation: CASRRHNEQFF.

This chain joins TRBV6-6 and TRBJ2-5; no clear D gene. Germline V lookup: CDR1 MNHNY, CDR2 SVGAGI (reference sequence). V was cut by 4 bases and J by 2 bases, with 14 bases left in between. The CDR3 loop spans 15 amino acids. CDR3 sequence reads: CASSFQSPTQETQYF. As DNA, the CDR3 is TGTGCCAGCAGTTTTCAGAGTCCGACACAAGAGACCCAGTACTTC.

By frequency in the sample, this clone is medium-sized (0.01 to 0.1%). This CDR3 is CASGTGGSYNEQFF. CDR3 sequence (DNA): TGTGCCAGCGGGACAGGGGGCTCCTACAATGAGCAGTTCTTC. The V and J genes are TRBV28 and TRBJ2-1; TRBD1 aligns across 11 bases. With 8 bases clipped from V and 0 bases from J, the junction kept 0 bases outside the gene matches. CDR1 MDHEN and CDR2 SYDVKM come from the germline V gene. The CDR3 has 14 amino acids.

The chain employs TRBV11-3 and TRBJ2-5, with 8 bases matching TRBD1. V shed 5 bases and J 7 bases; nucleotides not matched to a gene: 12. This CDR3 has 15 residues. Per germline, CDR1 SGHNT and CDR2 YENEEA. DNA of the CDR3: TGTGCCAGCAGCCCAGGGGCAGGGGGCTTTGGGACCCAGTACTTC. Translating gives CASSPGAGGFGTQYF.

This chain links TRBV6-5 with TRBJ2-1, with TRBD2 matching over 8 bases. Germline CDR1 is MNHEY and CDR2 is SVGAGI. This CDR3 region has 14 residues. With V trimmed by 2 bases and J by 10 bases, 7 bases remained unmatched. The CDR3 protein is CASSYSGSLGEQFF. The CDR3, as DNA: TGTGCCAGCAGTTACAGCGGGAGCCTCGGGGAGCAGTTCTTC.

The CDR3 DNA is TGTGCCTGGAGTGTACTCGGGTTCGGGAGAGGGGAGCAGTACTTC. This encodes CAWSVLGFGRGEQYF. The genes are TRBV30 and TRBJ2-7; D perhaps matches TRBD2 (6 bases). The V and J ends lost 0 bases and 7 bases respectively, with 19 bases between them. The CDR3 runs to 15 residues. Per germline, CDR1 GTSNPN and CDR2 SVGIG (reference sequence).

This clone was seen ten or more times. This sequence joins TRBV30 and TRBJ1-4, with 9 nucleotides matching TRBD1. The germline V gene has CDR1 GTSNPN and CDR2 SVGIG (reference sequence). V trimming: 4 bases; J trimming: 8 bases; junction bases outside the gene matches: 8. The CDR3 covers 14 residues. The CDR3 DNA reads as TGTGCCTGGAAGAAACAGGGGGCGTACGAAAAACTGTTTTTT. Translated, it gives CAWKKQGAYEKLFF.

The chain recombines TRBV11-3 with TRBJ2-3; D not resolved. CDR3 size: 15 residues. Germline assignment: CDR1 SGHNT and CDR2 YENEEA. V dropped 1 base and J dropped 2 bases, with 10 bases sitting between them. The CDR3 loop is CASSLGNGATDTQYF. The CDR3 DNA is TGTGCCAGCAGCTTAGGCAACGGTGCCACAGATACGCAGTATTTT.

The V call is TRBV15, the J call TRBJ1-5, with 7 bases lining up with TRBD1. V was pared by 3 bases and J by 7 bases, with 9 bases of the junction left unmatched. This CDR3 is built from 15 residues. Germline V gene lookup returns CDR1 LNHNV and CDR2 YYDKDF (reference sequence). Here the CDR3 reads CATSSGDREGQPQHF. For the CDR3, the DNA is TGTGCCACCAGCAGCGGCGACAGGGAAGGGCAGCCCCAGCATTTT.

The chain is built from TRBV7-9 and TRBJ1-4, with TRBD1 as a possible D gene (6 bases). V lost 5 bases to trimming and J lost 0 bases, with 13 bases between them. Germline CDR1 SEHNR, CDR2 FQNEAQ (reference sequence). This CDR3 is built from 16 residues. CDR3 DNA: TGTGCCAGCAGCCGACAGGTACAATCAACTAATGAAAAACTGTTTTTT. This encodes CASSRQVQSTNEKLFF.

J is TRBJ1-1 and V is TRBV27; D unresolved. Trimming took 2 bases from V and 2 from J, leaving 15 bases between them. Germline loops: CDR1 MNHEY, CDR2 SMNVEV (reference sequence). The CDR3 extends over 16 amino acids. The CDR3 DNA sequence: TGTGCCAGCAGTTTACTGCGTGTGTCCGCAAACACTGAAGCTTTCTTT. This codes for CASSLLRVSANTEAFF.

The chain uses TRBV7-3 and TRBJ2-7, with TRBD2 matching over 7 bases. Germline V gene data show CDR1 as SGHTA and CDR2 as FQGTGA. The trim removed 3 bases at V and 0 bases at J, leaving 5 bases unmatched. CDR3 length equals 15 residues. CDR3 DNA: TGTGCCAGCAGCTTTACCAGCGGGGTCTCCTACGAGCAGTACTTC. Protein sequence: CASSFTSGVSYEQYF.

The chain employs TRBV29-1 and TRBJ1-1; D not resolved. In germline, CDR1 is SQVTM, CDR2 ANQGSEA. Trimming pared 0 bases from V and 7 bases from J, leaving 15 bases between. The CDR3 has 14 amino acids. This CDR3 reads CSVEDPRYIREAFF. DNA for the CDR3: TGCAGCGTTGAAGATCCACGCTATATCCGTGAAGCTTTCTTT.

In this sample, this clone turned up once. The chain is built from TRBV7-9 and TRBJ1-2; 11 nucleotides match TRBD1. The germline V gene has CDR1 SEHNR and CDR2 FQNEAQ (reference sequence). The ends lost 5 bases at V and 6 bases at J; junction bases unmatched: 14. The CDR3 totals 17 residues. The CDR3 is CASSPRSTGQGGNGYTF. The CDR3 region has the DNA TGTGCCAGCAGCCCGCGGAGTACGGGACAGGGGGGGAATGGCTACACCTTC.

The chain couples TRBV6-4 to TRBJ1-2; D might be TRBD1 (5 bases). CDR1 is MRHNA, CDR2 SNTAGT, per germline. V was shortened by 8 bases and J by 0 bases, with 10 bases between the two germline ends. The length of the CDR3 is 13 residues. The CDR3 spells CASQDKSNYGYTF. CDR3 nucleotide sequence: TGTGCCAGCCAGGACAAATCTAACTATGGCTACACCTTC.

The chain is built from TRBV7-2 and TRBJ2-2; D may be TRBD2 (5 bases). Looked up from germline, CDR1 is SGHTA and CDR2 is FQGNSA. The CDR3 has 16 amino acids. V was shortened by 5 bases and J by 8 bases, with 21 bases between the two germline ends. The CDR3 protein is CASSPDWRPSGGELFF. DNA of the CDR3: TGTGCCAGCAGCCCGGACTGGCGCCCCTCAGGAGGGGAGCTGTTTTTT.

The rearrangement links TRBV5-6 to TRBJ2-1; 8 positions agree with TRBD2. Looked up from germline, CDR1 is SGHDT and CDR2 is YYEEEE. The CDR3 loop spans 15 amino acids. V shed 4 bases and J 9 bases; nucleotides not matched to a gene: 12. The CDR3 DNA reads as TGTGCCAGCAGCCCCGGGGGAGCGGGGGACGCTGAGCAGTTCTTC. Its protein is CASSPGGAGDAEQFF.

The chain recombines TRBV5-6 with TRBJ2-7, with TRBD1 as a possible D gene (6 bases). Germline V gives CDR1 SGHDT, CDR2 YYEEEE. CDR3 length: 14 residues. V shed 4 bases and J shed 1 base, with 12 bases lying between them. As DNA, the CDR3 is TGTGCCAGCAGCCGGACAGTTCTTTCCTACGAGCAGTACTTC. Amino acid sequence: CASSRTVLSYEQYF.